This T cell receptor (beta chain) was profiled in a study of CD8+ T cells in alopecia areata. Study conclusions and caveats: Compared with normal scalp, lesional scalp had higher clonality and more expanded CD8+ clones. Mouse data revealed clearer TCR sharing than patient data did, a gap possibly tied to HLA. Scalp samples also yield sequences of resident alphabeta T cells from normal skin.

RNA extraction and reverse transcription yielded cDNA as sequencing template. TCRdb keeps only in-frame clones here, not all; method: immunoSEQ multiplex PCR. The sample lists 37,000 or so clones, more than 50% seen once, with about 1.7% in the top ten. This CDR3 region has 14 residues. Looked up from germline, CDR1 is MGHRA and CDR2 is YSYEKL. Trimming left V 4 bases short and J 2 bases short, with 11 bases between. For a handful of patients, CD4+ cells were sorted into CD25+CD127- cells. Alopecia areata patients provided lesional scalp punch biopsies and peripheral blood, both collected for the study. With respect to this clone: Antigen: not known.

The chain is built from TRBV4-1 and TRBJ1-2; a weak D match, TRBD1 (5 bases). The clonotype originates from a human donor with alopecia areata. Sequencing was done on a sample of CD4+ Tregs sorted from blood. In DNA, the CDR3 is TGCGCCAGCAGCCGTACAGGCAGCAACTATGGCTACACCTTC. It specifies CASSRTGSNYGYTF.